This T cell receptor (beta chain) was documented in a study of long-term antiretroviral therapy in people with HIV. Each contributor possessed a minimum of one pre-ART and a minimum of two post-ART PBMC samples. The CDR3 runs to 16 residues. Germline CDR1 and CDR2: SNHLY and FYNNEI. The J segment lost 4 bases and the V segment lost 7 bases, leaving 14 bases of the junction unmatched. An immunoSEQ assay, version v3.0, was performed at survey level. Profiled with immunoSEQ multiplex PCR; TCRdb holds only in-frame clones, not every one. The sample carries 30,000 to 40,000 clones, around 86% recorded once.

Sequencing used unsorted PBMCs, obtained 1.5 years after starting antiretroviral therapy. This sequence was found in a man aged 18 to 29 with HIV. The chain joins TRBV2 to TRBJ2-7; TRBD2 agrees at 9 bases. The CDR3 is CASKGGVASGIYEQYF. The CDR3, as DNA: TGTGCCAGCAAAGGAGGCGTAGCTAGCGGGATTTACGAGCAGTACTTC.